This passage covers 7 T cell receptor beta chains from one sample sequenced in a study of blood T cell repertoires in COVID-19 (dated by TCRdb to about 2020). To prepare the library, the immunoSEQ multiplex PCR assay was applied. The table comes from immuneACCESS by way of TCRdb, which keeps in-frame sequences with V and J called. Part of the clones is missing from these tables; in studies checked, under half for an unresolved V gene and the rest for unknown reasons. This sample has about 210,000 clones in its table, and approximately 78% of those were observed once. Of the sample, roughly 12% is held by the ten largest clones. The specimen sequenced was peripheral blood. Source of these receptors: a woman aged 40 to 50 with acute or convalescent COVID-19.

The chain joins TRBV4-1 to TRBJ1-4, with TRBD1 identical over 7 bases. CDR1 and CDR2 from the germline V gene are MGHRA and YSYEKL. The CDR3 contains 21 residues. V gave up 1 base and J gave up 0 bases; unmatched junction bases: 17. CDR3 sequence (DNA): TGCGCCAGCAGCCAAGGATTAGGATTGGGGACAGCGTATACAACTAATGAAAAACTGTTTTTT. This gives the protein CASSQGLGLGTAYTTNEKLFF.

This chain joins TRBV10-3 and TRBJ1-2, with D perhaps matching TRBD1 (5 bases). CDR3 size: 16 residues. V shed 0 bases and J shed 2 bases, with 13 bases lying between them. CDR1 ENHRY and CDR2 SYGVKD come from the germline V gene. This CDR3 is CAISESTNRLNYGYTF. CDR3 nucleotides: TGTGCCATCAGTGAGTCTACGAACAGGTTAAACTATGGCTACACCTTC.

The J gene is TRBJ2-3, the V gene TRBV7-8; TRBD2 agrees at 8 bases. After removal of 0 bases from V and 2 bases from J, the junction contained 4 bases not matched to a gene. This CDR3 spans 16 amino acids. Germline CDR1 SGHVS, CDR2 FQNEAQ. The CDR3 bases are TGTGCCAGCAGCTTAGCGGCGGGAGGCTCCACAGATACGCAGTATTTT. As protein: CASSLAAGGSTDTQYF.

The chain recombines TRBV11-2 with TRBJ2-5, with 12 bases lining up with TRBD2. The CDR3 length is 18 residues. The ends lost 3 bases at V and 4 bases at J; junction bases unmatched: 12. Germline V gene lookup returns CDR1 SGHAT and CDR2 FQNNGV. The CDR3 is CASSFSIPGLAGGETQYF. CDR3 in DNA: TGTGCCAGCAGCTTCTCCATACCGGGACTAGCGGGTGGAGAGACCCAGTACTTC.

The gene calls are TRBV2 and TRBJ2-7, with D possibly TRBD1 on 6 matching bases. CDR1 is SNHLY, CDR2 FYNNEI, per germline. This CDR3 has 14 residues. V lost 0 bases and J lost 3, with 9 bases in between. The CDR3 DNA reads TGTGCCAGCAGTGAAGCCCTAGGGGGCTACGAGCAGTACTTC. Translation: CASSEALGGYEQYF.

The chain is built from TRBV4-1 and TRBJ2-7, with 10 bases identical to TRBD2. The V gene's germline CDR1 is MGHRA and CDR2 YSYEKL. V lost 5 bases to trimming and J lost 7 bases; unmatched junction nucleotides: 8. This CDR3 is built from 14 residues. This CDR3 reads CASSSGTSASEQYF. CDR3 nucleotides: TGCGCCAGCAGCTCCGGGACTAGCGCCTCGGAGCAGTACTTC.

CDR3 loop: CASRPGLAGVTGNEQFF. The CDR3 DNA follows: TGTGCCAGCAGACCGGGACTAGCGGGTGTAACGGGGAATGAGCAGTTCTTC. The V gene is TRBV2, the J gene TRBJ2-1, with 12 bases fitting TRBD2. This CDR3 is built from 17 residues. Germline V gene lookup returns CDR1 SNHLY and CDR2 FYNNEI. V was clipped by 6 bases and J by 7 bases; unmatched bases: 13.